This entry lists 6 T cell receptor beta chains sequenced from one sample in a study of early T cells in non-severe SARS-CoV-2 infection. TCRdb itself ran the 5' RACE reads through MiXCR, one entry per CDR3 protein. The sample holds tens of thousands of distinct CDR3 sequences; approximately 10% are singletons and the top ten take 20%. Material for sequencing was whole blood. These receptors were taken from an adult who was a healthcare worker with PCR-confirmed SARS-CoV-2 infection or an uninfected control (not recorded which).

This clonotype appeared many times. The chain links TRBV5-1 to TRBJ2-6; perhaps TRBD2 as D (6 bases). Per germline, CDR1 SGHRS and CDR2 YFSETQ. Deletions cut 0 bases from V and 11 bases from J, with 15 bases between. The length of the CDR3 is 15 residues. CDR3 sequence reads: CASSLGGPGVDVLTF. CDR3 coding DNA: TGCGCCAGCAGCTTGGGGGGACCGGGAGTAGACGTCCTGACTTTC.

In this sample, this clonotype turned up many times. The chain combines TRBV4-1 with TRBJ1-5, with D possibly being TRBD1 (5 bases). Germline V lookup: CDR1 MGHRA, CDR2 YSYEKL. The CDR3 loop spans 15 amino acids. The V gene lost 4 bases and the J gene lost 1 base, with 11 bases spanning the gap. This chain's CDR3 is CASSLTRDSNQPQHF. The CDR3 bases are TGCGCCAGCAGCCTAACACGGGACAGCAATCAGCCCCAGCATTTT.

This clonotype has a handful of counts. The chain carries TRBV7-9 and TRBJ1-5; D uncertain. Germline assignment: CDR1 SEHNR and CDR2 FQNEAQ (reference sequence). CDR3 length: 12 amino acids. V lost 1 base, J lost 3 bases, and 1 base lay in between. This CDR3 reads CASSLDNQPQHF. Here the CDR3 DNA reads TGTGCCAGCAGCTTAGACAATCAGCCCCAGCATTTT.

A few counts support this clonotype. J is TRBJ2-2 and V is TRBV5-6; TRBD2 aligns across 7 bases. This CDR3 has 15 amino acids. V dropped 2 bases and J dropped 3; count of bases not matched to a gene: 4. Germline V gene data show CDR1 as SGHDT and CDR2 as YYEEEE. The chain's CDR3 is CASSFGAGYTGELFF. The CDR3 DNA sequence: TGTGCCAGCAGCTTTGGAGCGGGGTACACCGGGGAGCTGTTTTTT.

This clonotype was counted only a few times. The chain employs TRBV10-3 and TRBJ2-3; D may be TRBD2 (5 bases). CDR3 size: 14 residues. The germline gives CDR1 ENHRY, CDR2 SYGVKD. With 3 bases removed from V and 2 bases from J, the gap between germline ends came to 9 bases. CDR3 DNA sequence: TGTGCCATCAGTGAAGGGCGGGTCACAGATACGCAGTATTTT. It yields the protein CAISEGRVTDTQYF.

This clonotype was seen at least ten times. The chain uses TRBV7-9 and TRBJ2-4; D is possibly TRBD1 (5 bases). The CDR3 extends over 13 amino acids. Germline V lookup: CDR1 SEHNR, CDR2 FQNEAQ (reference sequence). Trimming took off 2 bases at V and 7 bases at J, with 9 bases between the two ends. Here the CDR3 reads CASSLKDMNIQYF. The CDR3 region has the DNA TGTGCCAGCAGCTTAAAGGACATGAACATTCAGTACTTC.